The 26 T cell receptor beta chains reported below all come from one sample, sequenced in a study of control samples from healthy donors and cancer patients. The table came from immunoSEQ multiplex PCR; TCRdb's copy has only in-frame clones and leaves some out. The repertoire includes about 58,000 clones, around 87% of them detected once, and 12% sits in the top ten. Sequencing was carried out using PBMCs. These receptors were obtained from a woman aged 55 to 70 with lung cancer.

This clone was counted a single time. The chain is built from TRBV24-1 and TRBJ2-3, with a possible D match to TRBD1 (6 bases). Germline values: CDR1 KGHDR, CDR2 SFDVKD. Between the trimmed V and J ends, which lost 4 bases and 0 bases, there was a span of 19 bases. This CDR3 comprises 18 residues. The CDR3 bases are TGTGCCACCAGTGACTCACAGGGTTGGGGTGGAAGCACAGATACGCAGTATTTT. Protein sequence: CATSDSQGWGGSTDTQYF.

V is TRBV7-9 and J is TRBJ2-2; D is ambiguous. The CDR3 contains 12 residues. V lost 6 bases, J lost 1 base, and 3 bases lay in between. Per the germline V gene, CDR1 is SEHNR and CDR2 is FQNEAQ (reference sequence). CDR3 sequence: CASSENTGELFF. The CDR3 coding sequence is TGTGCCAGCAGTGAGAACACCGGGGAGCTGTTTTTT. Based on the CDR3 plus reference TRBV7-9 and TRBJ2-2, the full variable domain is DTGVSQNPRHKITKRGQNVTFRCDPISEHNRLYWYRQTLGQGPEFLTYFQNEAQLEKSRLLSDRFSAERPKGSFSTLEIQRTEQGDSAMYLCASSENTGELFFGEGSRLTVL.

This sequence joins TRBV3-1 (or the pseudogene TRBV3-2) and TRBJ1-6; D ambiguous. Trimming took off 3 bases at V and 8 bases at J, with 8 bases between the two ends. Germline CDR1 is LGHDT and CDR2 is YNNKEL (reference sequence). CDR3 size: 13 residues. The CDR3 region has the DNA TGTGCCAGCAGCCACCCCGGGGATTCACCCCTCCACTTT. It specifies CASSHPGDSPLHF.

V is TRBV18 and J is TRBJ2-4; no firm D call. Trimming shortened V by 4 bases and J by 0 bases, and 10 bases separated the two germline ends. Per germline, CDR1 KGHSH and CDR2 LQKENI. This CDR3 has 15 amino acids. This chain's CDR3 is CASSQIELAKNIQYF. CDR3 nucleotides: TGTGCCAGCTCACAGATCGAGCTAGCCAAAAACATTCAGTACTTC.

In its sample, this clone was seen once. The chain recombines TRBV30 with TRBJ2-2, with 10 nucleotides matching TRBD1. J was trimmed by 5 bases and V by 7 bases; bases with no gene match: 7. Germline V gives CDR1 GTSNPN, CDR2 SVGIG (reference sequence). This CDR3 has 14 residues. CDR3 loop: CASRDRGNTGELFF. The CDR3 bases are TGTGCCTCCCGGGACAGGGGTAATACCGGGGAGCTGTTTTTT.

This clone has just a few counts. The chain combines TRBV10-3 with TRBJ1-1, with 9 bases that match TRBD1. V trimming: 4 bases; J trimming: 6 bases; junction bases outside the gene matches: 3. From germline, CDR1 is ENHRY and CDR2 SYGVKD. The CDR3 runs to 13 residues. The CDR3 region is CAISVTGGPEAFF. The CDR3 DNA sequence: TGTGCCATCAGTGTTACAGGGGGCCCTGAAGCTTTCTTT.

This chain uses TRBV20-1 with TRBJ1-2, with 7 bases lining up with TRBD1. J was trimmed by 4 bases and V by 7 bases; bases with no gene match: 3. Looked up from germline, CDR1 is DFQATT and CDR2 is SNEGSKA (reference sequence). CDR3 length: 11 amino acids. CDR3 nucleotides: TGCAGTGTTCGACAGGGCTATGGCTACACCTTC. It is translated as CSVRQGYGYTF.

The chain employs TRBV5-6 and TRBJ1-6; D is uncertain. This CDR3 has 12 residues. Germline values: CDR1 SGHDT, CDR2 YYEEEE. The germline V and J ends were trimmed by 4 bases and 10 bases, with 9 bases remaining between them. CDR3 nucleotide sequence: TGTGCCAGCAGCGCTTGGCCCTCACCCCTCCACTTT. Amino acids: CASSAWPSPLHF. Variable domain in full (rest from reference TRBV5-6 and TRBJ1-6): DAGVTQSPTHLIKTRGQQVTLRCSPKSGHDTVSWYQQALGQGPQFIFQYYEEEERQRGNFPDRFSGHQFPNYSSELNVNALLLGDSALYLCASSAWPSPLHFGNGTRLTVT.

CDR3 amino acids: CAGSTYNSPLHF. CDR3 nucleotide sequence: TGTGCCGGCTCGACCTATAATTCACCCCTCCACTTT. The chain links TRBV28 to TRBJ1-6; D unresolved. V shed 11 bases and J shed 2 bases, with 7 bases lying between them. CDR1 is MDHEN, CDR2 SYDVKM, per germline. The CDR3 is 12 residues long.

The rearrangement joins TRBV6-5 to TRBJ2-5; possibly TRBD1 or TRBD2 for D (5 bases each). The germline V gene encodes CDR1 MNHEY and CDR2 SVGAGI. The length of the CDR3 is 13 residues. Trimming took 7 bases from V and 1 from J, leaving 10 bases between them. This CDR3 reads CASNPGRQETQYF. The CDR3 DNA reads as TGTGCCAGCAATCCGGGGCGCCAAGAGACCCAGTACTTC.

This CDR3 reads CASSPALGRASTNYGYTF. The CDR3 DNA reads as TGTGCCAGCAGCCCCGCGTTAGGCAGGGCTTCGACTAACTATGGCTACACCTTC. The V gene is TRBV3-1 (or the pseudogene TRBV3-2), the J gene TRBJ1-2; weak D call: TRBD1 (5 bases). The CDR3 sequence is 18 residues long. The germline V and J ends were trimmed by 4 bases and 0 bases, with 21 bases remaining between them. Germline-derived CDR1 and CDR2 are LGHDT and YNNKEL (reference sequence).

The J gene is TRBJ2-7, the V gene TRBV18; 7 positions match TRBD2. CDR3 length: 15 residues. V was clipped by 3 bases and J by 4 bases; unmatched bases: 9. Germline values: CDR1 KGHSH, CDR2 LQKENI. The CDR3 nucleotides read TGTGCCAGCTCACCCCTAGGCGGGAGTGATTACGAGCAGTACTTC. It translates to CASSPLGGSDYEQYF.

The genes are TRBV3-1 (or the pseudogene TRBV3-2) and TRBJ2-1; a possible D gene is TRBD1 (6 bases). The CDR3 is made up of 11 amino acids. Per the germline V gene, CDR1 is LGHDT and CDR2 is YNNKEL (reference sequence). V was cut by 3 bases and J by 10 bases, with 7 bases left in between. CDR3 sequence (DNA): TGTGCCAGCAGCCAGGGGGCGGAGCAGTTCTTC. Amino acid sequence: CASSQGAEQFF.

The chain combines TRBV7-2 with TRBJ2-5; D unclear. The length of the CDR3 is 14 residues. The V and J ends lost 3 bases and 1 base respectively, with 9 bases between them. Germline V CDR1 and CDR2: SGHTA, FQGNSA. CDR3 sequence (DNA): TGTGCCAGCAGCTTCGGACGGTTCCAAGAGACCCAGTACTTC. Its translation: CASSFGRFQETQYF.

This clone was detected once. The chain carries TRBV7-2 and TRBJ1-1; D perhaps matches TRBD1 (6 bases). Trimming cost V 6 bases and J 1 base, with 9 bases left between them. Germline-derived CDR1 and CDR2 are SGHTA and FQGNSA. This CDR3 spans 13 amino acids. As DNA, the CDR3 is TGTGCCAGCAGTCTGACAGGGAACACTGAAGCTTTCTTT. Translating gives CASSLTGNTEAFF. Based on the CDR3 plus reference TRBV7-2 and TRBJ1-1, the full variable domain is GAGVSQSPSNKVTEKGKDVELRCDPISGHTALYWYRQSLGQGLEFLIYFQGNSAPDKSGLPSDRFSAERTGGSVSTLTIQRTQQEDSAVYLCASSLTGNTEAFFGQGTRLTVV.

CDR3: CASSSNNRVGYTF. CDR3 DNA sequence: TGTGCCAGCAGTTCCAATAACAGGGTAGGCTACACCTTC. V usage is TRBV12-3 or TRBV12-4 and J usage is TRBJ1-2; tentatively, D is TRBD1 (6 bases). The CDR3 consists of 13 residues. The V gene lost 4 bases and the J gene lost 8 bases, with 14 bases spanning the gap.

V gene TRBV30 combines with J gene TRBJ1-6, with D unresolved. Germline CDR1 reads GTSNPN; CDR2 reads SVGIG (reference sequence). V lost 1 base, J lost 3 bases, and 10 bases lay in between. The CDR3 totals 15 residues. The CDR3 is CAWSALLGYNSPLHF. The CDR3 bases are TGTGCCTGGAGTGCCTTGCTGGGCTATAATTCACCCCTCCACTTT.

By sample fraction, this clone is medium-sized (0.01 to 0.1%). V gene TRBV7-9 combines with J gene TRBJ1-1, with D possibly being TRBD1 (6 bases). The length of the CDR3 is 13 residues. V was trimmed by 5 bases and J by 11 bases, leaving 18 bases between them. Germline CDR1 SEHNR, CDR2 FQNEAQ (reference sequence). The CDR3 loop is CASSMGLGAWAFF. CDR3 DNA sequence: TGTGCCAGCAGCATGGGGTTGGGGGCTTGGGCTTTCTTT.

The V call is TRBV24-1, the J call TRBJ2-3; maybe TRBD1 (6 bases). The CDR3 spans 18 residues. CDR1 and CDR2 (germline): KGHDR, SFDVKD. V lost 8 bases and J lost 0, with 23 bases in between. CDR3 amino acids: CATTTAAWDIVSTDTQYF. CDR3 DNA sequence: TGTGCCACCACCACGGCGGCGTGGGACATAGTAAGCACAGATACGCAGTATTTT.

This clone has only one observation. In DNA, the CDR3 is TGTGCCAGCTCACCAGGGGACCTCTATGGCTACACCTTC. This encodes CASSPGDLYGYTF. The chain combines TRBV18 with TRBJ1-2, with D maybe TRBD1 (5 bases). The V end lost 2 bases, the J end lost 4 bases, and 8 bases lay between the germline ends. Looked up from germline, CDR1 is KGHSH and CDR2 is LQKENI. This CDR3 has 13 residues.

The gene calls are TRBV11-1 and TRBJ1-1; D ambiguous. Germline V gene lookup returns CDR1 SGHAT and CDR2 FQDESV (reference sequence). V was cut by 3 bases and J by 3 bases, with 8 bases left in between. The CDR3 extends over 13 amino acids. The CDR3 DNA reads as TGTGCCAGCAGCTTCCCACGGCACACTGAAGCTTTCTTT. Residues: CASSFPRHTEAFF.

The gene calls are TRBV4-1 and TRBJ1-4, with 11 bases fitting TRBD1. The CDR3 spans 14 residues. J was trimmed by 8 bases and V by 1 base; bases with no gene match: 0. Germline V gene lookup returns CDR1 MGHRA and CDR2 YSYEKL. The CDR3 DNA follows: TGCGCCAGCAGCCAAGGGACAGGGGGCGAAAAACTGTTTTTT. As protein: CASSQGTGGEKLFF.

The CDR3: CASTRGGGSLGEQFF. CDR3 in DNA: TGTGCCAGCACCCGGGGGGGCGGGAGTCTTGGTGAGCAGTTCTTC. The chain couples TRBV5-4 to TRBJ2-1, with 8 positions matching TRBD2. The trim removed 6 bases at V and 9 bases at J, leaving 14 bases unmatched. In germline, CDR1 is SGHNT, CDR2 YYREEE (reference sequence). The CDR3 runs to 15 residues.

This rearrangement joins TRBV5-1 to TRBJ2-2, with a weak D call TRBD1 (6 bases). Germline lookup yields CDR1 SGHRS and CDR2 YFSETQ. The V end was cut by 4 bases, the J end by 5 bases, with 18 bases between. The length of the CDR3 is 16 residues. In DNA, the CDR3 is TGCGCCAGCAGCGAACAAGCAGGGGTGAGGACCGGGGAGCTGTTTTTT. Its translation: CASSEQAGVRTGELFF.

V gene TRBV6-1 combines with J gene TRBJ2-2, with a tentative D call TRBD1 (5 bases). CDR1 and CDR2 (germline): MNHNS, SASEGT. Trimming removed 2 bases from V and 8 bases from J, with 18 bases in between. The CDR3 is 16 residues long. The CDR3 sequence is CASSEYLGQHAGELFF. Written as DNA, the CDR3 is TGTGCCAGCAGTGAATACCTCGGACAACATGCAGGGGAGCTGTTTTTT.

The chain employs TRBV7-4 and TRBJ1-6; D is undetermined. This CDR3 is 17 amino acids long. V was cut by 1 base and J by 1 base, with 11 bases left in between. Per the germline V gene, CDR1 is SGHVT and CDR2 is SQSDAQ. CDR3 region: CASSLEAGTSYNSPLHF. The CDR3 region has the DNA TGTGCCAGCAGCTTAGAGGCCGGTACGTCCTATAATTCACCCCTCCACTTT.